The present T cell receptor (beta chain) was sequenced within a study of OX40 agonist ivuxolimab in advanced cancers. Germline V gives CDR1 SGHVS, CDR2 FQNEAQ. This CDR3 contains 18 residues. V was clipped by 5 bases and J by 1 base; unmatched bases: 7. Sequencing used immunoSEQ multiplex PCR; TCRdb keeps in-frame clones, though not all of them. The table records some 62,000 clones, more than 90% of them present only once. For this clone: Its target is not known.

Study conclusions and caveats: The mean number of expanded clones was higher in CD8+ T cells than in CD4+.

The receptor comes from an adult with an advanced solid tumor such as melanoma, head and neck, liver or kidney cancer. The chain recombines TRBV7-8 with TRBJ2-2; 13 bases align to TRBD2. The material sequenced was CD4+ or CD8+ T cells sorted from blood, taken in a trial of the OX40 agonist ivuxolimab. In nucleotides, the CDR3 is TGTGCCAGCAGCCCTAAACTAGCGGGGGGGATGAACACCGGGGAGCTGTTTTTT. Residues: CASSPKLAGGMNTGELFF. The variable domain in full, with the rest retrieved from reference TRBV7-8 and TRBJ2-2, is GAGVSQSPRYKVAKRGQDVALRCDPISGHVSLFWYQQALGQGPEFLTYFQNEAQLDKSGLPSDRFFAERPEGSVSTLKIQRTQQEDSAVYLCASSPKLAGGMNTGELFFGEGSRLTVL.